These 10 T cell receptor beta chains share one sample of origin, sequenced in a study of T cells in Graves' hyperthyroidism and ophthalmopathy. The CDR3 regions of TCR beta were amplified from RNA transcripts. RT-PCR in the first round (using the HTBI primer set) targeted the TCR CDR3. MiXCR, run by TCRdb on the multiplex PCR reads, gives a single entry per CDR3 protein. The sample contains 350,000 to 400,000 distinct CDR3 sequences, approximately 20% of which appear only once. The sample taken for sequencing was blood. The receptor set was obtained from a woman aged 18 to 35 with Graves' hyperthyroidism.

The chain recombines TRBV5-1 with TRBJ1-1; D is possibly TRBD1 (5 bases). The V end was cut by 1 base, the J end by 5 bases, with 12 bases between. Per the germline V gene, CDR1 is SGHRS and CDR2 is YFSETQ. The CDR3 extends over 14 amino acids. In nucleotides, the CDR3 is TGCGCCAGCAGCTTGTGGGGCCGGGAAACTGAAGCTTTCTTT. It yields the protein CASSLWGRETEAFF.

This sequence joins TRBV14 and TRBJ2-5; D is perhaps TRBD2 (5 bases). The V gene lost 0 bases and the J gene lost 4 bases, with 33 bases spanning the gap. The CDR3 covers 22 residues. Germline V gives CDR1 SGHDN, CDR2 FVKESK. CDR3 region: CASSQEPKALSRWFKEGETQYF. DNA for the CDR3: TGTGCCAGCAGCCAAGAACCGAAAGCCCTCTCTAGGTGGTTTAAAGAGGGAGAGACCCAGTACTTC.

This clonotype was picked up many times. The chain combines TRBV12-3 or TRBV12-4 with TRBJ1-2; D remains ambiguous. The CDR3 is made up of 14 amino acids. V was pared by 2 bases and J by 10 bases, with 17 bases between. In nucleotides, the CDR3 is TGTGCCAGCAGTTTACTTGGAACGGATGTTGACTACACCTTC. It yields the protein CASSLLGTDVDYTF.

In its sample, this clonotype was seen a few times. The rearrangement joins TRBV18 to TRBJ1-6; a weak D match, TRBD1 (5 bases). Trimming took 6 bases from V and 8 from J, leaving 11 bases between them. The germline gives CDR1 KGHSH, CDR2 LQKENI. The CDR3 extends over 13 amino acids. CDR3 sequence reads: CASSETADSPLHF. Written as DNA, the CDR3 is TGTGCCAGCTCCGAGACAGCGGATTCACCCCTCCACTTT. The variable domain in full, with the rest retrieved from reference TRBV18 and TRBJ1-6, is NAGVMQNPRHLVRRRGQEARLRCSPMKGHSHVYWYRQLPEEGLKFMVYLQKENIIDESGMPKERFSAEFPKEGPSILRIQQVVRGDSAAYFCASSETADSPLHFGNGTRLTVT.

Many counts were recorded for this clonotype. Here the CDR3 reads CASRRQGRNQPQHF. The DNA for the CDR3 is TGTGCCAGCAGAAGACAGGGGAGAAATCAGCCCCAGCATTTT. The genes are TRBV6-1 and TRBJ1-5, with TRBD1 matching 8 bases. Unmatched junction bases numbered 5, after V lost 6 bases and J lost 4 bases. The germline V gene encodes CDR1 MNHNS and CDR2 SASEGT. The CDR3 runs 14 residues.

This clonotype was observed many times. The chain employs TRBV10-3 and TRBJ1-2, with 7 bases lining up with TRBD1. Germline V gene lookup returns CDR1 ENHRY and CDR2 SYGVKD. After removal of 8 bases from V and 4 bases from J, the junction contained 7 bases not matched to a gene. The CDR3 length is 13 residues. In DNA form, the CDR3 reads TGTGCCATCCAGGGACAGTCGGTCTATGGCTACACCTTC. Translated, it gives CAIQGQSVYGYTF.

This chain connects TRBV24-1 to TRBJ1-1; D is uncertain. Germline assignment: CDR1 KGHDR and CDR2 SFDVKD. This CDR3 is built from 13 residues. V lost 7 bases and J lost 1, with 9 bases in between. Here the CDR3 reads CATRKSRNTEAFF. The CDR3 DNA reads TGTGCCACCAGGAAAAGTCGGAACACTGAAGCTTTCTTT.

This clonotype showed up just a few times. V usage is TRBV20-1 and J usage is TRBJ1-5; 7 positions match TRBD1. J gave up 6 bases and V 0 bases, and 11 bases lay outside the gene matches. This CDR3 region has 16 residues. Germline CDR1 and CDR2: DFQATT and SNEGSKA (reference sequence). The CDR3 region is CSARDPRDSGRQPQHF. CDR3 DNA sequence: TGCAGTGCTAGAGACCCCCGGGACAGTGGTCGTCAGCCCCAGCATTTT.

This clonotype has at least ten counts. V gene TRBV7-9 combines with J gene TRBJ1-1; D uncertain. CDR1 SEHNR and CDR2 FQNEAQ come from the germline V gene (reference sequence). This CDR3 is 12 amino acids long. The V and J ends lost 2 bases and 3 bases respectively, with 4 bases between them. CDR3 coding DNA: TGTGCCAGCAGCTTACGGCACACTGAAGCTTTCTTT. Amino acids: CASSLRHTEAFF.

This clonotype was recorded many times. The CDR3 DNA is TGTGCCAGCAGTTTACCAGGGGGCGGTCAGCCCCAGCATTTT. The encoded protein is CASSLPGGGQPQHF. The chain is built from TRBV27 and TRBJ1-5; 8 bases match TRBD1. Unmatched junction bases numbered 3, after V lost 2 bases and J lost 6 bases. The CDR3 has 14 residues. Germline V gives CDR1 MNHEY, CDR2 SMNVEV (reference sequence).